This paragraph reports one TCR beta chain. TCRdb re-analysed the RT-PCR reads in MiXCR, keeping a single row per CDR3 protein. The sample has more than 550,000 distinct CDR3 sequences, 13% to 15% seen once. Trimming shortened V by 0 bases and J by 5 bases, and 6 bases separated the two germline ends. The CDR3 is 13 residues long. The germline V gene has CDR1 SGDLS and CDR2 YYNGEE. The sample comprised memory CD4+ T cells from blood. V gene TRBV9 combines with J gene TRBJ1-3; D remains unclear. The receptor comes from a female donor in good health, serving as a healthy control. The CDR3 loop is CASSVALRNTIYF. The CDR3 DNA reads TGTGCCAGCAGCGTAGCTCTAAGAAACACCATATATTTT.